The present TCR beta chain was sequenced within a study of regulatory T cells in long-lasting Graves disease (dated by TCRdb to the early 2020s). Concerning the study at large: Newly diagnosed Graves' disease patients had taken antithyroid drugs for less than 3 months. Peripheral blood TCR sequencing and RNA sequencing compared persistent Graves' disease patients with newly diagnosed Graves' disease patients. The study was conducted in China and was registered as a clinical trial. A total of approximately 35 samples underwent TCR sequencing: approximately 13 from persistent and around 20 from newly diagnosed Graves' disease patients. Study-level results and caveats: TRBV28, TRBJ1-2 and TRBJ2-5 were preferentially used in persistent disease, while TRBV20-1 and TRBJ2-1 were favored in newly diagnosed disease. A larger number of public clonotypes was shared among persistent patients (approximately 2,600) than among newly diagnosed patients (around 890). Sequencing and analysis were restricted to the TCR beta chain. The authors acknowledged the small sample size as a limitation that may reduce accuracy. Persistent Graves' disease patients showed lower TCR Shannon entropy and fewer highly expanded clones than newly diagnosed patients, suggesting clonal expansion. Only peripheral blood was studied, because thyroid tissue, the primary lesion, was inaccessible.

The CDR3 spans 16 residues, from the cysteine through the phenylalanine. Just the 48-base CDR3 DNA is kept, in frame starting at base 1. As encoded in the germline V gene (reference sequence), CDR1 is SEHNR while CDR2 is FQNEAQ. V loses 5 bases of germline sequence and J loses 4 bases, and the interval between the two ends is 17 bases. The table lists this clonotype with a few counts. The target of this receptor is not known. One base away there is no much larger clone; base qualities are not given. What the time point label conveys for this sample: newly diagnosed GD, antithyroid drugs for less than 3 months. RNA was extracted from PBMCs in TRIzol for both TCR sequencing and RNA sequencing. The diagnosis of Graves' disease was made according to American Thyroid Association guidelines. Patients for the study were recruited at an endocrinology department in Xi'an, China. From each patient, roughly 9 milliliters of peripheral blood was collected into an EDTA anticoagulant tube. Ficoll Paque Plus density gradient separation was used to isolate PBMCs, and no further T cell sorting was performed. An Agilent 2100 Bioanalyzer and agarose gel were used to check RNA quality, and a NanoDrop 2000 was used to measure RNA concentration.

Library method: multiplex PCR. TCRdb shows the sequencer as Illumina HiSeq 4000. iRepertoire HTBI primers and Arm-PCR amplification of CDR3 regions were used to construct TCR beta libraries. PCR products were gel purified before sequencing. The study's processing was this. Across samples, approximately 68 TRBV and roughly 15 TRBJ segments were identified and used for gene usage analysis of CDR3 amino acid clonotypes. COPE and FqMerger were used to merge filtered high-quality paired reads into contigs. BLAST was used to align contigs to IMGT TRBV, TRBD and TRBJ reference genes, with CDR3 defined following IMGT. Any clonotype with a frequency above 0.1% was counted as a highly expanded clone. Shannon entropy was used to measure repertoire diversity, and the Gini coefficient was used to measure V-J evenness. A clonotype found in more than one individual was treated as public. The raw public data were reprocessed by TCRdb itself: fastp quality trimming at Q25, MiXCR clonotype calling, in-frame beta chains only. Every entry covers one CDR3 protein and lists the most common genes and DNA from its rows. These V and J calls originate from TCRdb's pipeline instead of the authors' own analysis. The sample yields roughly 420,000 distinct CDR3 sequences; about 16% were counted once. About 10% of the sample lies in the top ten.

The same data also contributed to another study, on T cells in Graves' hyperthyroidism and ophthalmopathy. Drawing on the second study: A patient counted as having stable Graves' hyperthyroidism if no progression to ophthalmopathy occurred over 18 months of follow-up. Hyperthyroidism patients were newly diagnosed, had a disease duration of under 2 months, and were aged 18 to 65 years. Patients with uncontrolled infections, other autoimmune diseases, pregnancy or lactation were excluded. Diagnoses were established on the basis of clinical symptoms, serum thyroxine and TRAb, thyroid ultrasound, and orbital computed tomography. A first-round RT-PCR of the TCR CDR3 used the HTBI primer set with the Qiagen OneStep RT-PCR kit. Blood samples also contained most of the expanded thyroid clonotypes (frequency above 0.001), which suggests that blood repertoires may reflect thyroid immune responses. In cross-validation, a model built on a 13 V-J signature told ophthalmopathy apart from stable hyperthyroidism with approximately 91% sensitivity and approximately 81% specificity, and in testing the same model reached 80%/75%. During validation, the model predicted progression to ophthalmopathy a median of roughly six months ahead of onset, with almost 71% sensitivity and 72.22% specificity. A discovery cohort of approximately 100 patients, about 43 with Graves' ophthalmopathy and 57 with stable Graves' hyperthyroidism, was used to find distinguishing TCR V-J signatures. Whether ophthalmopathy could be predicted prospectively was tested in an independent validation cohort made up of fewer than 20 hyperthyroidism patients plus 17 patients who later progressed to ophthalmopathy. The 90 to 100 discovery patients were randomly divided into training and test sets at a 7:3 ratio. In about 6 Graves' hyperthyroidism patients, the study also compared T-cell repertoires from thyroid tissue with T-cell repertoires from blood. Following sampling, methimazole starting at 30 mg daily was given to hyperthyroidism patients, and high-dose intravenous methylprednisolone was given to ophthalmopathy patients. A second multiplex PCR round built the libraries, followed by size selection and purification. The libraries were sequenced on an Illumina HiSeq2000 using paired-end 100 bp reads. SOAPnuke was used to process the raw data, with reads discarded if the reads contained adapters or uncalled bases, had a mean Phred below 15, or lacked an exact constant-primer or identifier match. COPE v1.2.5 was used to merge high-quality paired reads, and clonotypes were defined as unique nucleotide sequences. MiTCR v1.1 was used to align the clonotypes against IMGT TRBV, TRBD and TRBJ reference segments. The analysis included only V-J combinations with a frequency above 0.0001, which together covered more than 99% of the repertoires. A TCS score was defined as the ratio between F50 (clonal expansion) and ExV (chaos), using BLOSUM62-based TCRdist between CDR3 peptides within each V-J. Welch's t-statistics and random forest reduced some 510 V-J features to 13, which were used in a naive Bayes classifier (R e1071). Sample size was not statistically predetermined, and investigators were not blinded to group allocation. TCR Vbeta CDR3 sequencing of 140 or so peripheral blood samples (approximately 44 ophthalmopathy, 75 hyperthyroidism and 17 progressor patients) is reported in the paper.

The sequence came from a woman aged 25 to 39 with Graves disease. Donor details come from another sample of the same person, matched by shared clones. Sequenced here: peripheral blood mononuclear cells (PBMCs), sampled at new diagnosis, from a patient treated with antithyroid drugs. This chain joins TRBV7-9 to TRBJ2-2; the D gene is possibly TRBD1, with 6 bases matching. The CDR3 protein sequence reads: CASSSYRELVTGELFF. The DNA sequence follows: TGTGCCAGCAGCAGTTACAGGGAGTTGGTCACCGGGGAGCTGTTTTTT.